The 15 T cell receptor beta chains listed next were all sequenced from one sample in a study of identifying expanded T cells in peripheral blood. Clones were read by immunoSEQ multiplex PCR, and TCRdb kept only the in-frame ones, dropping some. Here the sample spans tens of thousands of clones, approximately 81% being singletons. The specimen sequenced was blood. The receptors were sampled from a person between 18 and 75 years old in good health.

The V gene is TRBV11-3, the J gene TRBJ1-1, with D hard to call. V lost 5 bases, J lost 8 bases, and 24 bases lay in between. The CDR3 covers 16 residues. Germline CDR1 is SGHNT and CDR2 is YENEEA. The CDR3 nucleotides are TGTGCCAGCAGCCCGCCGATTAAAGGGATGAGCTCCGAAGCTTTCTTT. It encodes CASSPPIKGMSSEAFF.

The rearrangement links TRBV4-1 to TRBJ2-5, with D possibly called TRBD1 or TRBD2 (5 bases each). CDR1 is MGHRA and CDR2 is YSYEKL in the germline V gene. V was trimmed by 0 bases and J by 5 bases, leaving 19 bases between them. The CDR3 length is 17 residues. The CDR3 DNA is TGCGCCAGCAGCCAAGATATCGGGGCAGCCGTCCGGGAGACCCAGTACTTC. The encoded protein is CASSQDIGAAVRETQYF.

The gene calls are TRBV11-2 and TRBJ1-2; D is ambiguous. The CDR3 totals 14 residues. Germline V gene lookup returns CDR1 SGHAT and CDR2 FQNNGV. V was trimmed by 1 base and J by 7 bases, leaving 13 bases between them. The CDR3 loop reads CASSLVEGIGGYTF. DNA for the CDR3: TGTGCCAGCAGCTTAGTAGAAGGGATCGGTGGCTACACCTTC.

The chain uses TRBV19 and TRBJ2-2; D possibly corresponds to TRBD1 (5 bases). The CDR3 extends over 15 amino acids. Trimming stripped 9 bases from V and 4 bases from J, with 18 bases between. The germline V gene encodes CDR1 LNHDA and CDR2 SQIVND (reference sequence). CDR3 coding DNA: TGTGCCAGAAACAGGACGAGTCAAGGCACCGGGGAGCTGTTTTTT. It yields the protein CARNRTSQGTGELFF.

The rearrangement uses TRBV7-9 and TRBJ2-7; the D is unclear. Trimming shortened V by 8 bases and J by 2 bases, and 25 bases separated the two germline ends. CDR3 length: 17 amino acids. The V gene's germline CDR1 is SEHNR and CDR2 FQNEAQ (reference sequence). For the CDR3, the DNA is TGTGCCAGCGAGAGAAGAATGGCCGGCCGGCCCGCCTACGAGCAGTACTTC. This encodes CASERRMAGRPAYEQYF.

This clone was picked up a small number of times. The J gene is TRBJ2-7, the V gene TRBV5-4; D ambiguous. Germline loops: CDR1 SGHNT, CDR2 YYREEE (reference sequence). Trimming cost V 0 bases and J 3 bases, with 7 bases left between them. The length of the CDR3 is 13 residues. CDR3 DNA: TGTGCCAGCAGCTTGGGCGCGAGCTACGAGCAGTACTTC. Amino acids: CASSLGASYEQYF.

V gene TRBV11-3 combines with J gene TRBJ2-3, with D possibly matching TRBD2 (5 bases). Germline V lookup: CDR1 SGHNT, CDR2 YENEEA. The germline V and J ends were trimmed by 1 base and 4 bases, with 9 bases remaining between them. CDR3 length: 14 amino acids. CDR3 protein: CASSLASGADTQYF. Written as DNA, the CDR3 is TGTGCCAGCAGCTTAGCTTCCGGGGCAGATACGCAGTATTTT.

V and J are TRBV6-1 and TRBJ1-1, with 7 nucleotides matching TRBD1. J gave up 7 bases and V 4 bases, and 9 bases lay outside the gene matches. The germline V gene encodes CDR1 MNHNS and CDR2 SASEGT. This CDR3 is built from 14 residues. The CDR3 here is CASSATGDISEAFF. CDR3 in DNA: TGTGCCAGCAGTGCCACAGGGGATATTAGTGAAGCTTTCTTT.

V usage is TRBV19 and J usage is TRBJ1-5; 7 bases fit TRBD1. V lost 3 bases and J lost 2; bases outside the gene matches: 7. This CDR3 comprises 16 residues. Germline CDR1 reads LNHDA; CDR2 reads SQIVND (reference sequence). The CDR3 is CASSILGGTGNQPQHF. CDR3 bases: TGTGCCAGTAGTATCCTGGGGGGGACAGGCAATCAGCCCCAGCATTTT.

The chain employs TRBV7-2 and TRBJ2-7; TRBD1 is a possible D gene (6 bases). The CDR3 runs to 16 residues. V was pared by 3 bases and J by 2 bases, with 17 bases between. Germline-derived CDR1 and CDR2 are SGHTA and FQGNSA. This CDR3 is CASSFGQSASPYEQYF. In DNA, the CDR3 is TGTGCCAGCAGCTTTGGACAGAGTGCTTCTCCCTACGAGCAGTACTTC. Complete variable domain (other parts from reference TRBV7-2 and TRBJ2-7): GAGVSQSPSNKVTEKGKDVELRCDPISGHTALYWYRQSLGQGLEFLIYFQGNSAPDKSGLPSDRFSAERTGGSVSTLTIQRTQQEDSAVYLCASSFGQSASPYEQYFGPGTRLTVT.

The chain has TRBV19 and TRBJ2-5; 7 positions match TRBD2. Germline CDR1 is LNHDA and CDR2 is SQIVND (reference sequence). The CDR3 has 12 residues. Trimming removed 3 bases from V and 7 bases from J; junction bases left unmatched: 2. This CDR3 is CASSMSGGTQYF. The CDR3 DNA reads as TGTGCCAGTAGTATGTCGGGAGGGACCCAGTACTTC.

Here the CDR3 DNA reads TGCGCCAGCAGCCAAGGCCTGCTAGGGCTAGCGGGGGGACTCTACGAGCAGTACTTC. Translation: CASSQGLLGLAGGLYEQYF. The rearrangement links TRBV4-1 to TRBJ2-7, with TRBD2 identical over 11 bases. V shed 1 base and J 3 bases; nucleotides not matched to a gene: 14. Germline V CDR1 and CDR2: MGHRA, YSYEKL. CDR3 length: 19 amino acids.

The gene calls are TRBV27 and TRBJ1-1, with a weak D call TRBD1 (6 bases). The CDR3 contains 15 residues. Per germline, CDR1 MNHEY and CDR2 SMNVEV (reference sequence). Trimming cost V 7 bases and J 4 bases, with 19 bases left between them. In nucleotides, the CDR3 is TGTGCCAGCATCATGGGGGGCTTGTTGGGCACTGAAGCTTTCTTT. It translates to CASIMGGLLGTEAFF.

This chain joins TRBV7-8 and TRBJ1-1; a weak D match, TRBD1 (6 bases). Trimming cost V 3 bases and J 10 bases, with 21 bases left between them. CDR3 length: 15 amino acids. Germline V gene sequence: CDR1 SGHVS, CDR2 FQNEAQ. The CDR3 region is CASSFQNQGMYVAFF. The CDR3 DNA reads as TGTGCCAGCAGCTTCCAAAATCAGGGGATGTACGTAGCTTTCTTT.

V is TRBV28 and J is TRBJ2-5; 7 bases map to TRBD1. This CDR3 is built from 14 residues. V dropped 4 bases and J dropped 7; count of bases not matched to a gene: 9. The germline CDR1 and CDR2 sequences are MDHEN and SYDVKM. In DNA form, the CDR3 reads TGTGCCAGCAGTTGGGACAGTGGCCCGAGGACCCAGTACTTC. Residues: CASSWDSGPRTQYF.